Listed here are 5 T cell receptor beta chains from one sample, sequenced in a study of shared clonotypes between healthy human individuals. The data were produced by immunoSEQ multiplex PCR, yet TCRdb's version contains in-frame clones alone and is incomplete. The top ten hold 0.35% to 0.45% of the sample, which has around 2.5 million clones, over 85% seen once. Sequencing was performed on naive CD4+ T cells from PBMCs. The subset denotes: CD45RA+ positively selected. These receptors were obtained from a man between 18 and 29 years old in good health. Some clones in this sample may be carry-over from other donors' samples.

The chain joins TRBV7-3 to TRBJ2-1; 10 bases map to TRBD2. V was clipped by 0 bases and J by 2 bases; unmatched bases: 7. CDR1 and CDR2 (germline): SGHTA, FQGTGA. The CDR3 contains 18 residues. DNA for the CDR3: TGTGCCAGCAGCTTAACGGCTAGCGGGAGTCCCCCCTACAATGAGCAGTTCTTC. Translation: CASSLTASGSPPYNEQFF.

J is TRBJ2-1 and V is TRBV5-1; TRBD2 matches 7 bases. CDR1 and CDR2 (germline): SGHRS, YFSETQ. The CDR3 has 16 amino acids. The V and J ends lost 2 bases and 3 bases, in that order; junction bases with no gene match: 8. CDR3 nucleotide sequence: TGCGCCAGCAGCTTCCTAGCCACGGGGGGCTACAATGAGCAGTTCTTC. It is translated as CASSFLATGGYNEQFF.

This chain links TRBV28 with TRBJ2-1; 8 nucleotides align to TRBD2. Losses at the gene ends were 5 bases for V and 6 bases for J; bases not matched to a gene: 15. This CDR3 has 17 amino acids. Germline V gene sequence: CDR1 MDHEN, CDR2 SYDVKM. This CDR3 reads CASSHFKGGLVSNEQFF. The CDR3 region has the DNA TGTGCCAGCAGTCATTTTAAGGGGGGACTAGTCAGCAATGAGCAGTTCTTC.

The chain combines TRBV7-9 with TRBJ2-7; D uncertain. From germline, CDR1 is SEHNR and CDR2 FQNEAQ (reference sequence). The CDR3 spans 14 residues. V was cut by 1 base and J by 6 bases, with 13 bases left in between. CDR3 residues: CASSLEADPGEQYF. The CDR3 DNA sequence: TGTGCCAGCAGCTTAGAGGCGGATCCTGGCGAGCAGTACTTC.

The chain couples TRBV6-1 to TRBJ1-2, with D hard to call. CDR1 and CDR2 (germline): MNHNS, SASEGT. The ends were cut back, 4 bases at V and 9 bases at J, with 15 bases in the middle. CDR3 length equals 13 residues. The CDR3 region is CASSALAHFSYTF. The CDR3 nucleotides read TGTGCCAGCAGTGCGCTGGCCCACTTTAGCTACACCTTC.